A single sample is the source of the 23 T cell receptor beta chains below, sequenced in a study of CD8+ T cells in alopecia areata. Treatment defined: oral pan-JAK inhibitor, 5-10 mg twice daily. Extracted RNA was reverse transcribed into cDNA, the sequencing template. Profiling relied on immunoSEQ multiplex PCR, and the TCRdb table lists in-frame clones only, not all of them. Of 150,000 to 200,000 clones in the sample, 50% to 60% were seen once. The sequencing used CD4+ T cells sorted from blood, collected at week 4, from a patient treated with tofacitinib. Receptors were obtained from a human donor with alopecia areata.

The chain recombines TRBV30 with TRBJ2-7; D is perhaps TRBD1 (5 bases). There are 13 residues in the CDR3. The germline V gene has CDR1 GTSNPN and CDR2 SVGIG (reference sequence). Trimming removed 3 bases at V and 0 bases at J, with 9 bases between. The CDR3: CAWSRALSYEQYF. The DNA of the CDR3 is TGTGCCTGGAGCAGGGCTCTCTCCTACGAGCAGTACTTC.

The chain employs TRBV6-1 and TRBJ1-2, with TRBD1 matching 12 bases. In germline, CDR1 is MNHNS, CDR2 SASEGT. V dropped 3 bases and J dropped 2; count of bases not matched to a gene: 7. This CDR3 spans 17 amino acids. CDR3 sequence (DNA): TGTGCCAGCAGTGATCCCGGGACAGGGGGCGCGAACTATGGCTACACCTTC. This gives the protein CASSDPGTGGANYGYTF.

CDR3 residues: CASSSLAGAEQYF. The CDR3, as DNA: TGTGCCAGCAGCTCGTTGGCGGGCGCCGAGCAGTACTTC. The chain recombines TRBV7-9 with TRBJ2-7, with a possible D match to TRBD2 (5 bases). The V gene lost 4 bases and the J gene lost 6 bases, with 13 bases spanning the gap. The CDR3 sequence is 13 residues long. Per germline, CDR1 SEHNR and CDR2 FQNEAQ (reference sequence). The whole variable domain, remainder taken from reference TRBV7-9 and TRBJ2-7, is DTGVSQNPRHKITKRGQNVTFRCDPISEHNRLYWYRQTLGQGPEFLTYFQNEAQLEKSRLLSDRFSAERPKGSFSTLEIQRTEQGDSAMYLCASSSLAGAEQYFGPGTRLTVT.

J is TRBJ1-4 and V is TRBV6-5; possible D gene TRBD1, 5 bases. This CDR3 has 14 amino acids. V shed 2 bases and J shed 10 bases, with 14 bases lying between them. From germline, CDR1 is MNHEY and CDR2 SVGAGI. The CDR3 DNA follows: TGTGCCAGCAGTTACCCACGGACACCCGGAAAACTGTTTTTT. As protein: CASSYPRTPGKLFF.

This sequence joins TRBV15 and TRBJ1-1, with TRBD1 matching over 7 bases. CDR1 and CDR2 from the germline V gene are LNHNV and YYDKDF (reference sequence). V shed 1 base, J shed 7 bases, and the junction held 9 bases outside the gene matches. This CDR3 is built from 15 residues. CDR3 amino acids: CATSRGTGRKGEAFF. DNA for the CDR3: TGTGCCACCAGCAGAGGGACAGGCCGAAAGGGTGAAGCTTTCTTT.

J is TRBJ2-7 and V is TRBV19, with D hard to call. Germline CDR1 and CDR2: LNHDA and SQIVND (reference sequence). The V end was cut by 5 bases, the J end by 4 bases, with 15 bases between. CDR3 length: 14 amino acids. The CDR3 DNA sequence: TGTGCCAGTAGTCCTAAGTATCCCCCTTACGAGCAGTACTTC. Amino acid sequence: CASSPKYPPYEQYF.

This clone was detected only a few times. The chain couples TRBV7-2 to TRBJ2-3; 12 bases match TRBD2. The CDR3 contains 16 residues. The V gene's germline CDR1 is SGHTA and CDR2 FQGNSA. The V gene end was trimmed by 4 bases and the J gene end by 1 base; junction bases not matched to a gene: 3. CDR3 residues: CASSSTSGGRTDTQYF. In nucleotides, the CDR3 is TGTGCCAGCAGCTCGACTAGCGGGGGCCGCACAGATACGCAGTATTTT.

The V call is TRBV7-2, the J call TRBJ1-6, with D unresolved. Germline CDR1 and CDR2: SGHTA and FQGNSA. The ends were cut back, 0 bases at V and 2 bases at J, with 5 bases in the middle. The CDR3 contains 15 residues. The CDR3 DNA reads as TGTGCCAGCAGCTTAGCTCAAACCTATAATTCACCCCTCCACTTT. It specifies CASSLAQTYNSPLHF. Filled out from reference TRBV7-2 and TRBJ1-6, the complete variable domain reads GAGVSQSPSNKVTEKGKDVELRCDPISGHTALYWYRQSLGQGLEFLIYFQGNSAPDKSGLPSDRFSAERTGGSVSTLTIQRTQQEDSAVYLCASSLAQTYNSPLHFGNGTRLTVT.

The chain combines TRBV5-8 with TRBJ1-2; D unresolved. The germline CDR1 and CDR2 sequences are SGHTS and YDEGEE. V lost 3 bases to trimming and J lost 8 bases, with 14 bases between them. This CDR3 region has 13 residues. CDR3 in DNA: TGTGCCAGCAGCTCGAAATGGCCCGGCGGCTACACCTTC. It yields the protein CASSSKWPGGYTF.

This rearrangement joins TRBV6-5 to TRBJ1-6; D possibly corresponds to TRBD1 (6 bases). V lost 6 bases and J lost 2, with 11 bases in between. Germline V gives CDR1 MNHEY, CDR2 SVGAGI. The CDR3 sequence is 15 residues long. The DNA for the CDR3 is TGTGCCAGCAGAACGGGACACCCCTATAATTCACCCCTCCACTTT. This gives the protein CASRTGHPYNSPLHF.

The CDR3 loop reads CATSRNQETQYF. The CDR3, as DNA: TGTGCCACCAGCAGAAACCAAGAGACCCAGTACTTC. This chain joins TRBV15 and TRBJ2-5; D is unresolved. Trimming stripped 2 bases from V and 0 bases from J, with 1 base between. CDR3 length: 12 amino acids. CDR1 LNHNV and CDR2 YYDKDF come from the germline V gene (reference sequence).

This sequence joins TRBV29-1 and TRBJ2-1, with D maybe TRBD2 (5 bases). The CDR3 is 14 amino acids. Germline V gene data show CDR1 as SQVTM and CDR2 as ANQGSEA. V was shortened by 3 bases and J by 0 bases, with 9 bases between the two germline ends. CDR3 sequence: CSVDGIFSYNEQFF. The CDR3 bases are TGCAGCGTTGACGGGATTTTCTCCTACAATGAGCAGTTCTTC.

V usage is TRBV30 and J usage is TRBJ2-7; no clear D gene. Germline V lookup: CDR1 GTSNPN, CDR2 SVGIG (reference sequence). The CDR3 contains 12 residues. Trimming cost V 3 bases and J 5 bases, with 11 bases left between them. CDR3 in DNA: TGTGCCTGGAGCGGAGACGAGGACGAGCAGTACTTC. It codes for CAWSGDEDEQYF.

This clone has only a few counts. The genes are TRBV7-9 and TRBJ1-1; the match to TRBD1 covers 7 bases. Losses at the gene ends were 5 bases for V and 0 bases for J; bases not matched to a gene: 12. Germline V lookup: CDR1 SEHNR, CDR2 FQNEAQ (reference sequence). This CDR3 contains 17 residues. The CDR3 nucleotides are TGTGCCAGCAGCCCTCCGCTCTTTACAGGGGTGAACACTGAAGCTTTCTTT. Encoded protein: CASSPPLFTGVNTEAFF.

This chain connects TRBV6-1 to TRBJ1-1, with TRBD1 as a possible D gene (5 bases). The V end lost 0 bases, the J end lost 6 bases, and 14 bases lay between the germline ends. The germline V gene has CDR1 MNHNS and CDR2 SASEGT. The CDR3 length is 15 residues. CDR3 in DNA: TGTGCCAGCAGTGAAGCGGGGATGGGGGACGCTGAAGCTTTCTTT. This sequence encodes CASSEAGMGDAEAFF.

This chain joins TRBV7-9 and TRBJ1-6, with TRBD1 identical over 7 bases. Germline CDR1 and CDR2: SEHNR and FQNEAQ (reference sequence). The CDR3 is made up of 15 amino acids. The ends lost 6 bases at V and 5 bases at J; junction bases unmatched: 7. CDR3 sequence reads: CASRIDDRDNSPLHF. DNA for the CDR3: TGTGCCAGCAGGATAGACGACAGGGATAATTCACCCCTCCACTTT.

The chain links TRBV7-6 to TRBJ2-5, with D tentatively TRBD1 (6 bases). Trimming took off 0 bases at V and 9 bases at J, with 14 bases between the two ends. Germline V gene sequence: CDR1 SGHVS, CDR2 FNYEAQ. The CDR3 runs 14 residues. The CDR3 DNA reads as TGTGCCAGCAGCTTAGCGCACAACGAGGGGGCCCAGTACTTC. It codes for CASSLAHNEGAQYF.

The table lists this clone with a count of one. This chain connects TRBV5-1 to TRBJ2-7; D ambiguous. This CDR3 is 11 amino acids long. The germline gives CDR1 SGHRS, CDR2 YFSETQ. Trimming cost V 4 bases and J 3 bases, with 5 bases left between them. The CDR3 bases are TGCGCCAGCAGCCTAAACTACGAGCAGTACTTC. Translating it yields CASSLNYEQYF.

CDR3 in DNA: TGTGCCAGCAGTGACTCTGGGGCCAACGTCCTGACTTTC. It translates to CASSDSGANVLTF. The chain employs TRBV6-1 and TRBJ2-6; D is ambiguous. Trimming pared 3 bases from V and 0 bases from J, leaving 0 bases between. This CDR3 contains 13 residues. CDR1 MNHNS and CDR2 SASEGT come from the germline V gene.

This chain joins TRBV4-2 and TRBJ2-1, with D hard to call. Germline CDR1 and CDR2: LGHNA and YNFKEQ. V lost 2 bases to trimming and J lost 8 bases, with 7 bases between them. This CDR3 region has 12 residues. The CDR3: CASSQPADEQFF. In nucleotides, the CDR3 is TGTGCCAGCAGCCAACCGGCGGATGAGCAGTTCTTC.

Written as DNA, the CDR3 is TGCGCCAGCAGCTCGCACTCCTTGCAGGGGAGGGGTTCCTACGAGCAGTACTTC. Translating gives CASSSHSLQGRGSYEQYF. This chain uses TRBV5-1 with TRBJ2-7, with D possibly being TRBD2 (7 bases). This CDR3 contains 18 residues. Looked up from germline, CDR1 is SGHRS and CDR2 is YFSETQ. Trimming removed 3 bases from V and 1 base from J, with 23 bases in between. Together with reference TRBV5-1 and TRBJ2-7, the CDR3 gives the full variable domain: KAGVTQTPRYLIKTRGQQVTLSCSPISGHRSVSWYQQTPGQGLQFLFEYFSETQRNKGNFPGRFSGRQFSNSRSEMNVSTLELGDSALYLCASSSHSLQGRGSYEQYFGPGTRLTVT.

Worth noting for this clone: The junction differs from germline at one of its ends, possibly a read error. The chain recombines TRBV30 with TRBJ1-1; D is ambiguous. This CDR3 has 19 amino acids. The germline V gene encodes CDR1 GTSNPN and CDR2 SVGIG (reference sequence). This CDR3 is CAWRDKGKGLATANAEAFF. CDR3 in DNA: TGTGCCTGGAGGGATAAAGGGAAAGGGTTAGCGACGGCGAACGCTGAAGCTTTCTTT.

The table lists this clone with a count of one. The V gene is TRBV30, the J gene TRBJ1-2; 7 bases are shared with TRBD1. The V segment lost 1 base and the J segment 3 bases; nucleotides outside the gene matches: 5. Germline CDR1 is GTSNPN and CDR2 is SVGIG (reference sequence). The CDR3 totals 14 residues. The CDR3 DNA reads as TGTGCCTGGAGTGAGGGGGCCGGGTACTATGGCTACACCTTC. Translated: CAWSEGAGYYGYTF.